This T cell receptor (beta chain) derives from a study of T cells in localized non-small cell lung cancer. The table came from immunoSEQ multiplex PCR; TCRdb's copy has only in-frame clones and leaves some out. The sample consists of around 45,000 clones, about 85% of them appearing once. Study findings and constraints: Highest T cell clonality was seen in uninvolved adjacent lung, surpassing that measured in tumor.

V shed 6 bases, J shed 6 bases, and the junction held 16 bases outside the gene matches. There are 17 residues in the CDR3. CDR1 is ENHRY and CDR2 is SYGVKD in the germline V gene. Comments on this clone: The target antigen is unknown.

The origin of this receptor is a man aged 40 to 70 with stage II lung adenocarcinoma. Sequenced material: PBMCs, taken before any cancer treatment. The chain uses TRBV10-3 and TRBJ2-1; 8 nucleotides align to TRBD2. The CDR3 bases are TGTGCCATCAGCCCCAGAAATGACGGGGGGGCCGGCAATGAGCAGTTCTTC. Translation: CAISPRNDGGAGNEQFF.